This record covers a single TCR beta chain. As yet, its antigen is unknown. This sample is drawn from a study of T cell responses to AZD1222 COVID-19 vaccine. Study conclusions and caveats: Spike-wide vaccine-associated CD4 TCRs dominated at 160-218 and 743-854.

The assay was immunoSEQ multiplex PCR, and TCRdb's table has in-frame clones only and misses some. The sample carries about 110,000 clones, about 90% recorded once. The clonotype comes from an adult who received the AZD1222 COVID-19 vaccine. The specimen was peripheral blood, collected 28 days after the second AZD1222 dose.

The CDR3 sequence is CASSVGQGGNEQFF. Here the CDR3 DNA reads TGTGCCAGCAGCGTGGGACAGGGGGGCAATGAGCAGTTCTTC. The chain carries TRBV7-3 and TRBJ2-1; TRBD1 matches at 11 bases. V shed 5 bases, J shed 6 bases, and the junction held 3 bases outside the gene matches. This CDR3 is 14 amino acids long. Germline CDR1 is SGHTA and CDR2 is FQGTGA.